A selection of T cell receptor beta chains follows, all from one sample in a study of regulatory and conventional T cells in RAG deficiency. Clones were sequenced by immunoSEQ multiplex PCR, and TCRdb holds only the in-frame ones, with some missing. Of around 30,000 clones detected, about 87% appear once; the ten largest clones hold about 5%. In addition, the sample was reused for a study of regulatory T cells.

The sample comprised CD8+ T cells sorted from blood. These receptors all stem from a human donor in good health. The conserved cysteine and the conserved F or W are not part of the CDR3 here. Each record gives: V gene, J gene, D gene, CDR3 protein. A D gene is named only where the DNA matches it firmly.

V: TRBV27
J: TRBJ2-3
D: .
CDR3: ASSFGLTDTQY

V: TRBV5-1
J: TRBJ2-4
D: TRBD2
CDR3: ASSLESLAGGGSKNIQY

V: TRBV28
J: TRBJ2-6
D: .
CDR3: ASSHRVPSGANVLT

V: TRBV28
J: TRBJ2-7
D: .
CDR3: ASSLVQGTYEQY

V: TRBV7-9
J: TRBJ2-3
D: TRBD2
CDR3: ASSFGTKETDTQY

V: TRBV6-5
J: TRBJ2-7
D: TRBD1
CDR3: ASSEPGQGYEQY

V: TRBV7-9
J: TRBJ1-4
D: TRBD1
CDR3: ASSLVEGAEKLF

V: TRBV15
J: TRBJ2-7
D: TRBD2
CDR3: ATSREGGDYSYEQY

V: TRBV6-5
J: TRBJ2-7
D: .
CDR3: ASCPGRGGEQY

V: TRBV6-5
J: TRBJ2-7
D: .
CDR3: ASSSFKQGSMVEQY

V: TRBV5-4
J: TRBJ2-7
D: .
CDR3: ASSPGSTAYEQY

V: TRBV18
J: TRBJ2-7
D: TRBD1
CDR3: ASSPPQGSMEEQY

V: TRBV4-1
J: TRBJ2-2
D: TRBD1
CDR3: ASSPTGLITGELF

V: TRBV7-6
J: TRBJ2-1
D: TRBD2
CDR3: ASSLRTSGGEQF

V: TRBV10-3
J: TRBJ2-3
D: .
CDR3: AISEAGTPLDTQY

V: TRBV7-9
J: TRBJ1-4
D: .
CDR3: ASSFPPRTASNEKLF

V: TRBV7-6
J: TRBJ2-7
D: TRBD2
CDR3: ASSLTSGSYEQY

V: TRBV28
J: TRBJ2-7
D: .
CDR3: ASSLPPGQGLVYEQY

V: TRBV6-5
J: TRBJ2-7
D: .
CDR3: ASSYLQGSGHEQY

V: TRBV13
J: TRBJ2-3
D: TRBD2
CDR3: ASSSATTSGEGDTQY

V: TRBV27
J: TRBJ1-1
D: .
CDR3: ASSPLGGAVNTEAF

V: TRBV2
J: TRBJ2-1
D: TRBD2
CDR3: ASRGGDYAEQF

V: TRBV27
J: TRBJ2-7
D: .
CDR3: ASSFRGNYEQY

V: TRBV30
J: TRBJ2-5
D: .
CDR3: AWSIGSSGETQY

V: TRBV6-1
J: TRBJ2-7
D: .
CDR3: ASSEAKSYEQY

V: TRBV6-1
J: TRBJ1-5
D: TRBD1
CDR3: VSSDGPGTGSNQPQH

V: TRBV27
J: TRBJ2-5
D: .
CDR3: ASSSGTPETQY

V: TRBV11-2
J: TRBJ2-7
D: .
CDR3: ASSFGRDYEQY

V: TRBV27
J: TRBJ1-1
D: TRBD1
CDR3: ASAQGDGTEAF

V: TRBV5-6
J: TRBJ1-2
D: TRBD1
CDR3: ASSFSQGALGYT

V: TRBV7-8
J: TRBJ2-3
D: TRBD2
CDR3: ASSFKRGGDTQY

V: TRBV7-3
J: TRBJ2-1
D: TRBD2
CDR3: ASSLKAGGPPYNEQF

V: TRBV14
J: TRBJ2-5
D: TRBD2
CDR3: ASSQETSGAQETQY

V: TRBV5-1
J: TRBJ1-1
D: .
CDR3: ASSLDTGNTEAF

V: TRBV14
J: TRBJ2-7
D: TRBD2
CDR3: ASSKGTSGSSEQY

V: TRBV7-8
J: TRBJ1-1
D: .
CDR3: ASSLWRSTQEGGTEAF

V: TRBV28
J: TRBJ2-2
D: TRBD2
CDR3: ASSGNLAGVTGELF

V: TRBV2
J: TRBJ1-3
D: .
CDR3: ASSRGAAVSGNTIY

V: TRBV11-2
J: TRBJ1-5
D: .
CDR3: ASSWGRQGEFYQPQH

V: TRBV15
J: TRBJ1-1
D: .
CDR3: ATSSQNWGAGAF

V: TRBV2
J: TRBJ2-3
D: .
CDR3: ASSVTATGVADTQY

V: TRBV15
J: TRBJ1-1
D: .
CDR3: ATSRQGNTEAF

V: TRBV5-8
J: TRBJ1-1
D: .
CDR3: ASSLEALEAF

V: TRBV7-6
J: TRBJ2-3
D: TRBD2
CDR3: ASSGGASGSLVDADTQY

V: TRBV7-9
J: TRBJ2-5
D: .
CDR3: ASSSEGVEETQY

V: TRBV6-5
J: TRBJ1-1
D: .
CDR3: ASSRVPGTEAF

V: TRBV6-5
J: TRBJ1-1
D: .
CDR3: ASSYSRSWGTEAF

V: TRBV6-5
J: TRBJ1-1
D: .
CDR3: ASGGTEAF

V: TRBV13
J: TRBJ2-7
D: TRBD1
CDR3: ASGDTGTGASEQY

V: TRBV6-4
J: TRBJ2-1
D: TRBD2
CDR3: ASSDSTSGDYNEQF

V: TRBV6-5
J: TRBJ2-7
D: .
CDR3: ASRLSSYEQY

V: TRBV7-8
J: TRBJ1-1
D: .
CDR3: ASSSTGPMNTEAF

V: TRBV12-2
J: TRBJ1-2
D: .
CDR3: ASRTDRHYGYT

V: TRBV6-1
J: TRBJ2-7
D: .
CDR3: ASSEPYVGGSYEQY

V: TRBV11-2
J: TRBJ1-5
D: .
CDR3: ASSLGNSNQPQH

V: TRBV13
J: TRBJ2-7
D: TRBD2
CDR3: ASSERLRASGASYEQY

V: TRBV2
J: TRBJ1-1
D: TRBD1
CDR3: ASSGRQGDTEAF

V: TRBV13
J: TRBJ1-2
D: TRBD1
CDR3: ASNPGGTQNYGYT

V: TRBV2
J: TRBJ1-2
D: .
CDR3: ASSERGVRNYGYT

V: TRBV7-8
J: TRBJ2-3
D: TRBD1
CDR3: ASTPGTATGTDTQY